This section outlines one T cell receptor beta chain sequence together with its context. The target antigen is unknown. The sample belongs to a study of early T cells in non-severe SARS-CoV-2 infection. Study-wide results and caveats: The study's VDJdb matching favored anti-spike CD8 responses and missed private and CD4 specificities.

In germline, CDR1 is MNHNY, CDR2 SVGAGI (reference sequence). The ends were cut back, 0 bases at V and 2 bases at J, with 7 bases in the middle. The CDR3 is 14 residues long. A single record per CDR3 protein comes from TCRdb applying MiXCR to the 5' RACE reads. This sample yields 60,000 to 75,000 distinct CDR3 sequences, of which 12% are seen a single time; more than 4.5% belongs to the top ten. Source material: whole blood. The sequence came from an adult who was a healthcare worker with PCR-confirmed SARS-CoV-2 infection or an uninfected control (not recorded which). The V and J genes are TRBV6-6 and TRBJ2-5; D gene ambiguous. The CDR3 region has the DNA TGTGCCAGCAGTTACTCGACCCTTCAAGAGACCCAGTACTTC. Protein sequence: CASSYSTLQETQYF.